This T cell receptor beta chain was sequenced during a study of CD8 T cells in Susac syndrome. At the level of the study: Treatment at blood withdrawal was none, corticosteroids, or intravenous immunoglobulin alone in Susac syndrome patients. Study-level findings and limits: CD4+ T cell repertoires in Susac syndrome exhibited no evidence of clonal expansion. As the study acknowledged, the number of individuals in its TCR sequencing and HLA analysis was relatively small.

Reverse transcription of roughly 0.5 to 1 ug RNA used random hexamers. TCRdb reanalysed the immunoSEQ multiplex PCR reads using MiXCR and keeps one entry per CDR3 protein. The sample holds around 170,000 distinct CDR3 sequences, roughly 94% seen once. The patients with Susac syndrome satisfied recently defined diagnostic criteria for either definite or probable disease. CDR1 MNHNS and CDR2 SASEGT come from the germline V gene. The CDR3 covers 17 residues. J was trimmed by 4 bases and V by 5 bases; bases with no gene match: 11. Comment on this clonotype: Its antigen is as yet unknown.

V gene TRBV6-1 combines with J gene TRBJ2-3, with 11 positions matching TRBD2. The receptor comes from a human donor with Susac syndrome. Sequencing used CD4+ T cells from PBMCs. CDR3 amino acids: CASSPSSGGSLADTQYF. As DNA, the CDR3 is TGTGCCAGCAGTCCCTCTAGCGGGGGGTCCTTAGCAGATACGCAGTATTTT.